Following are 18 T cell receptor beta chains from one sample sequenced in a study of blood T cell repertoires in COVID-19. Sequencing was performed with immunoSEQ multiplex PCR; in TCRdb, only in-frame clones are kept and a portion is missing. The repertoire holds 150,000 to 200,000 clones, with 80% to 90% as singletons. Sequenced sample: peripheral blood. The receptors come from a man in his forties or fifties with active or convalescent COVID-19.

This rearrangement joins TRBV19 to TRBJ2-2, with TRBD1 identical over 7 bases. The CDR3 sequence is 15 residues long. CDR1 is LNHDA, CDR2 SQIVND, per germline (reference sequence). V lost 3 bases, J lost 5 bases, and 6 bases stayed unmatched. CDR3 protein: CASSMRTGRTGELFF. CDR3 in DNA: TGTGCCAGTAGTATGCGGACAGGCCGTACCGGGGAGCTGTTTTTT.

The genes are TRBV6-5 and TRBJ2-1; 11 nucleotides line up with TRBD1. Germline CDR1 MNHEY, CDR2 SVGAGI. J was trimmed by 6 bases and V by 5 bases; bases with no gene match: 3. This CDR3 region has 14 residues. DNA for the CDR3: TGTGCCAGCAGTCCCGGGACAGGGGGCAATGAGCAGTTCTTC. As protein: CASSPGTGGNEQFF.

The chain employs TRBV25-1 and TRBJ1-3, with D maybe TRBD1 (5 bases). Trimming pared 2 bases from V and 2 bases from J, leaving 10 bases between. Germline CDR1 reads MGHDK; CDR2 reads SYGVNS. The CDR3 spans 15 residues. The DNA of the CDR3 is TGTGCCAGCAGTGAAAAATGGGGGGCTGGAAACACCATATATTTT. Translating gives CASSEKWGAGNTIYF. Based on the CDR3 plus reference TRBV25-1 and TRBJ1-3, the full variable domain is EADIYQTPRYLVIGTGKKITLECSQTMGHDKMYWYQQDPGMELHLIHYSYGVNSTEKGDLSSESTVSRIRTEHFPLTLESARPSHTSQYLCASSEKWGAGNTIYFGEGSWLTVV.

The rearrangement uses TRBV4-1 and TRBJ2-7; 10 bases align to TRBD1. Germline V lookup: CDR1 MGHRA, CDR2 YSYEKL. With 4 bases clipped from V and 0 bases from J, the junction kept 3 bases outside the gene matches. The CDR3 consists of 15 residues. The CDR3 is CASSRDRGPSYEQYF. The CDR3 coding sequence is TGCGCCAGCAGCCGAGACAGGGGGCCCTCCTACGAGCAGTACTTC.

This chain joins TRBV29-1 and TRBJ1-1; tentatively, D is TRBD1 (6 bases). This CDR3 is built from 14 residues. The V and J ends lost 3 bases and 1 base respectively, with 12 bases between them. Germline CDR1 reads SQVTM; CDR2 reads ANQGSEA. The CDR3 loop reads CSVDAGDGNTEAFF. In DNA, the CDR3 is TGCAGCGTTGATGCAGGGGACGGGAACACTGAAGCTTTCTTT.

The DNA for the CDR3 is TGTGCCAGCAGCCAATCCGTCAGACTAACCTCTGGAAACACCATATATTTT. This codes for CASSQSVRLTSGNTIYF. The chain is built from TRBV3-1 (or the pseudogene TRBV3-2) and TRBJ1-3; D is unresolved. This CDR3 contains 17 residues. V was pared by 2 bases and J by 0 bases, with 14 bases between. CDR1 LGHDT and CDR2 YNNKEL come from the germline V gene (reference sequence).

V is TRBV29-1 and J is TRBJ1-2, with no clear D. This CDR3 has 14 amino acids. Germline CDR1 is SQVTM and CDR2 is ANQGSEA. V lost 6 bases and J 0 bases, leaving 14 bases between the germline ends. The CDR3 is CSVQKPGTNYGYTF. As DNA, the CDR3 is TGCAGCGTCCAGAAACCGGGAACTAACTATGGCTACACCTTC.

The V call is TRBV5-4, the J call TRBJ2-3, with 8 bases aligning to TRBD2. The CDR3 is 16 residues long. Germline CDR1 and CDR2: SGHNT and YYREEE (reference sequence). The V gene end was trimmed by 5 bases and the J gene end by 1 base; junction bases not matched to a gene: 9. The CDR3 DNA is TGTGCCAGCAGTTTACCCGGGACTAGGGGCACAGATACGCAGTATTTT. Encoded protein: CASSLPGTRGTDTQYF.

The V call is TRBV6-6, the J call TRBJ1-2; no firm D call. From germline, CDR1 is MNHNY and CDR2 SVGAGI (reference sequence). The CDR3 is 13 amino acids. V was trimmed by 6 bases and J by 2 bases, leaving 10 bases between them. CDR3 bases: TGTGCCAGCAGCCCATCGGGGAACTATGGCTACACCTTC. This sequence encodes CASSPSGNYGYTF.

The chain employs TRBV29-1 and TRBJ1-2; D perhaps matches TRBD1 (6 bases). The germline V and J ends were trimmed by 6 bases and 2 bases, with 19 bases remaining between them. The CDR3 consists of 15 residues. From germline, CDR1 is SQVTM and CDR2 ANQGSEA. The CDR3 coding sequence is TGCAGCGTCCCCGAACCAAACAGGGAAAACTATGGCTACACCTTC. Protein: CSVPEPNRENYGYTF.

V and J are TRBV7-2 and TRBJ1-1, with TRBD1 matching 9 bases. Germline CDR1 reads SGHTA; CDR2 reads FQGNSA. V lost 1 base, J lost 1 base, and 4 bases stayed unmatched. The CDR3 covers 16 residues. This chain's CDR3 is CASSLGDRVPNTEAFF. As DNA, the CDR3 is TGTGCCAGCAGCTTAGGGGACAGGGTACCGAACACTGAAGCTTTCTTT.

V usage is TRBV7-6 and J usage is TRBJ2-5; TRBD2 matches 10 bases. After removal of 1 base from V and 5 bases from J, the junction contained 7 bases not matched to a gene. Germline V lookup: CDR1 SGHVS, CDR2 FNYEAQ. The CDR3 is made up of 16 amino acids. The CDR3 loop reads CASSLEAGGAVETQYF. CDR3 nucleotide sequence: TGTGCCAGCAGCTTAGAAGCGGGGGGGGCTGTCGAGACCCAGTACTTC.

The V gene is TRBV6-5, the J gene TRBJ1-1; TRBD1 is a possible D gene (6 bases). The CDR3 sequence is 11 residues long. The V end was cut by 5 bases, the J end by 5 bases, with 6 bases between. CDR1 MNHEY and CDR2 SVGAGI come from the germline V gene. CDR3 nucleotide sequence: TGTGCCAGCAGTCAGGGGACTGAAGCTTTCTTT. Translation gives CASSQGTEAFF.

This sequence joins TRBV29-1 and TRBJ1-2; TRBD1 is a possible D gene (6 bases). V lost 2 bases, J lost 3 bases, and 13 bases lay in between. The germline CDR1 and CDR2 sequences are SQVTM and ANQGSEA. The CDR3 is 14 amino acids. CDR3 region: CSVESTGGYYGYTF. CDR3 DNA: TGCAGCGTTGAATCGACGGGGGGCTACTATGGCTACACCTTC.

This chain links TRBV29-1 with TRBJ2-3, with D unclear. CDR1 and CDR2 (germline): SQVTM, ANQGSEA. The V and J ends lost 1 base and 2 bases respectively, with 7 bases between them. The CDR3 sequence is 13 residues long. CDR3 coding DNA: TGCAGCGTTGAAGGCGGCCTCACAGATACGCAGTATTTT. It codes for CSVEGGLTDTQYF.

The gene calls are TRBV3-1 (or the pseudogene TRBV3-2) and TRBJ1-3, with D tentatively TRBD1 (5 bases). The V and J ends lost 4 bases and 2 bases respectively, with 9 bases between them. This CDR3 spans 14 amino acids. Germline V lookup: CDR1 LGHDT, CDR2 YNNKEL (reference sequence). CDR3 sequence reads: CASSPGLTGNTIYF. The CDR3 DNA is TGTGCCAGCAGCCCGGGACTAACTGGAAACACCATATATTTT.

The chain links TRBV10-3 to TRBJ1-2; D may be TRBD1 (6 bases). The CDR3 consists of 14 residues. The germline CDR1 and CDR2 sequences are ENHRY and SYGVKD. With 2 bases removed from V and 5 bases from J, the gap between germline ends came to 12 bases. CDR3 in amino acids: CAISEDQGGYGYTF. In DNA form, the CDR3 reads TGTGCCATCAGTGAGGACCAAGGGGGATATGGCTACACCTTC.

The rearrangement joins TRBV10-3 to TRBJ1-5; 9 bases map to TRBD1. Germline V gene lookup returns CDR1 ENHRY and CDR2 SYGVKD. The length of the CDR3 is 15 residues. Trimming removed 6 bases from V and 5 bases from J; junction bases left unmatched: 8. The CDR3 DNA is TGTGCCATCAGCCCCGGGACAGGGTCGCATCAGCCCCAGCATTTT. Translating gives CAISPGTGSHQPQHF.